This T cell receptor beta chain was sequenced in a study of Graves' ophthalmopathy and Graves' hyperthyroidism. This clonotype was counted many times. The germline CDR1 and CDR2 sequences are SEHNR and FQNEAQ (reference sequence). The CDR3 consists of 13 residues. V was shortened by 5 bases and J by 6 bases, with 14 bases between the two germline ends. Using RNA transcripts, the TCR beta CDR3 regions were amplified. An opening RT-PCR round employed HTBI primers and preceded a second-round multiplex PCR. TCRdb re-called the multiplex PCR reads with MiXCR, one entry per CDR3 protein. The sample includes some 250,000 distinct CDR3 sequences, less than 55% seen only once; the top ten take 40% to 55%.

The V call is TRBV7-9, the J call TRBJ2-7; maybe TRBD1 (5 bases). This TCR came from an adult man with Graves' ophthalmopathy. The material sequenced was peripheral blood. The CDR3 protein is CASSRRAGLEQYF. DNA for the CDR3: TGTGCCAGCAGCCGCAGGGCAGGCCTCGAGCAGTACTTC.